This T cell receptor beta chain was recorded in a study of blood T cell repertoires in COVID-19. Study at large: Italy, Spain and the United States were the sources of the convalescent and acute COVID-19 samples.

The table came from immunoSEQ multiplex PCR; TCRdb's copy has only in-frame clones and leaves some out. The sample comprises about 380,000 clones, around 84% of which are singletons, and 0.85% to 1.3% rests with the top ten. Trimming cost V 3 bases and J 3 bases; bases outside gene matches: 3. Germline V gives CDR1 SQVTM, CDR2 ANQGSEA. This CDR3 is 13 amino acids long. The chain couples TRBV29-1 to TRBJ2-7; 9 bases agree with TRBD2. The receptor was derived from a human donor with acute or convalescent COVID-19. The donor label of this sample is uncertain. Sequencing used peripheral blood. Written as DNA, the CDR3 is TGCAGCGTTGATGCTAGCGGGAACTACGAGCAGTACTTC. Translation: CSVDASGNYEQYF.